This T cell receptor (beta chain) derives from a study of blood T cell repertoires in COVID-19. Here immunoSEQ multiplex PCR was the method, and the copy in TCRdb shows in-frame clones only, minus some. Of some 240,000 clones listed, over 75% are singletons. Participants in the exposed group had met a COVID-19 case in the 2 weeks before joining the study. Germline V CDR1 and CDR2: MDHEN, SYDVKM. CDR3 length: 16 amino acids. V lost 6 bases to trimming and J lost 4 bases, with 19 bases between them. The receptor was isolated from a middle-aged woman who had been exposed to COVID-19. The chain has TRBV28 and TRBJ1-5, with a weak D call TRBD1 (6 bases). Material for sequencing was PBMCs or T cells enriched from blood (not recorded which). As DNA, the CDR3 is TGTGCCAGCAGCCTCCCCTCCGGGACACGTAATCAGCCCCAGCATTTT. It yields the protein CASSLPSGTRNQPQHF.